Listed below are T cell receptor beta chains from one sample, sequenced in a study of graft-versus-host responses after intestinal transplantation. Profiling relied on immunoSEQ multiplex PCR, and the TCRdb table lists in-frame clones only, not all of them. The table has 12,000 to 15,000 clones, roughly a third seen once. Sample: alloreactive CD4+ T cells from a mixed lymphocyte reaction culture, taken before intestinal transplant. These receptor sequences come from a human patient who received an intestinal transplant. Each CDR3 is given with its conserved first and last residue. D genes are given only for firm matches. Clone size appears in some rows only: once, few, many, or a class for an expanded clone.

clone_size	v_call	d_call	j_call	cdr3_aa	cdr3_nt
few	TRBV7-9	-	TRBJ2-7	CASSLHDGDYEQYF	TGTGCCAGCAGCTTACACGACGGAGACTACGAGCAGTACTTC
few	TRBV29-1	TRBD2	TRBJ2-5	CSVHGTSGETQYF	TGCAGCGTCCACGGGACTAGCGGCGAGACCCAGTACTTC
-	TRBV5-5	TRBD1	TRBJ1-5	CASSLSTGFSGQPQHF	TGTGCCAGCAGCTTGTCGACAGGGTTTTCGGGGCAGCCCCAGCATTTT
-	TRBV7-9	TRBD1	TRBJ1-1	CASSLAGGQGGTEAFF	TGTGCCAGCAGCCTAGCGGGCGGGCAGGGGGGGACTGAAGCTTTCTTT
-	TRBV6-5	TRBD1	TRBJ2-5	CASSYPDRGVKETQYF	TGTGCCAGCAGTTACCCGGACAGGGGAGTGAAAGAGACCCAGTACTTC
-	TRBV5-3	-	TRBJ2-3	CALKGTDTQYF	TGTGCCCTCAAGGGCACAGATACGCAGTATTTT
-	TRBV2	TRBD1	TRBJ2-5	CASSEDRGGRWETQYF	TGTGCCAGCAGTGAGGACAGGGGTGGCCGGTGGGAGACCCAGTACTTC
-	TRBV2	TRBD1	TRBJ2-2	CASKQGGVRAGELFF	TGTGCCAGCAAACAGGGGGGCGTACGGGCCGGGGAGCTGTTTTTT
medium-sized	TRBV19	-	TRBJ1-5	CASNLRGAVQPQHF	TGTGCCAGTAACCTGAGGGGGGCGGTTCAGCCCCAGCATTTT
few	TRBV30	TRBD2	TRBJ2-7	CAWIRSGVNVGQYF	TGTGCCTGGATCCGTAGCGGGGTGAATGTTGGGCAGTACTTC
-	TRBV11-2	-	TRBJ2-5	CASKEGAGRETQYF	TGTGCCAGCAAAGAAGGAGCAGGGAGAGAGACCCAGTACTTC
few	TRBV4-1	-	TRBJ1-1	CASSQPGYRDDRWNTEAFF	TGCGCCAGCAGCCAACCTGGTTATCGGGACGATAGATGGAACACTGAAGCTTTCTTT
-	TRBV6-4	TRBD2	TRBJ2-1	CASSDSAGDYNEQFF	TGTGCCAGCAGTGATTCGGCGGGAGACTACAATGAGCAGTTCTTC
few	TRBV5-1	-	TRBJ1-6	CASSLGPNEASPLHF	TGCGCCAGCAGCCTGGGACCTAACGAAGCTTCACCCCTCCACTTT
-	TRBV28	TRBD1	TRBJ1-5	CASSRPPTDRGIHQPQHF	TGTGCCAGCAGTAGGCCCCCGACCGACAGGGGGATTCATCAGCCCCAGCATTTT
-	TRBV6-5	-	TRBJ1-3	CASRDRTGNTIYF	TGTGCCAGCAGGGACCGAACTGGAAACACCATATATTTT
medium-sized	TRBV2	-	TRBJ1-5	CASSETVSNQPQHF	TGTGCCAGCAGCGAGACAGTTAGCAATCAGCCCCAGCATTTT
-	TRBV29-1	-	TRBJ1-2	CSPSSAGFYGYTF	TGCAGCCCGTCCAGCGCGGGTTTCTATGGCTACACCTTC
few	TRBV6-1	-	TRBJ2-6	CASSEVRASGANVLTF	TGTGCCAGCAGTGAAGTCAGGGCCTCTGGGGCCAACGTCCTGACTTTC
few	TRBV7-1	-	TRBJ2-7	CASSLAGYGRTAEQYF	TGTGCCAGCAGCTTAGCAGGGTATGGACGGACAGCCGAGCAGTACTTC
-	TRBV10-1	-	TRBJ2-7	CASSEARGLWGEQYF	TGCGCCAGCAGTGAGGCGAGAGGGTTGTGGGGCGAGCAGTACTTC
few	TRBV7-3	-	TRBJ2-3	CASSLVWKSDTQYF	TGTGCCAGCAGCTTAGTTTGGAAATCAGATACGCAGTATTTT
medium-sized	TRBV7-9	-	TRBJ1-4	CASRKPGLEKLFF	TGTGCCAGCAGGAAACCGGGACTTGAAAAACTGTTTTTT
few	TRBV4-1	-	TRBJ2-1	CASSHAPSHFTYNEQFF	TGCGCCAGCAGCCATGCCCCTAGTCATTTCACCTACAATGAGCAGTTCTTC
-	TRBV6-5	-	TRBJ2-6	CASSIQGSGANVLTF	TGTGCCAGCAGTATACAGGGCTCTGGGGCCAACGTCCTGACTTTC
few	TRBV5-1	-	TRBJ2-3	CASSLGGGNPTDTQYF	TGCGCCAGCAGCTTGGGCGGGGGCAATCCAACAGATACGCAGTATTTT
few	TRBV6-5	-	TRBJ2-7	CASSRGFNEQYF	TGTGCCAGCAGTCGAGGGTTTAACGAGCAGTACTTC
large	TRBV18	-	TRBJ2-7	CASSEDYEQYF	TGTGCCAGCTCAGAAGACTACGAGCAGTACTTC
-	TRBV7-2	TRBD2	TRBJ2-3	CASSWGLAEHTDTQYF	TGTGCCAGCAGCTGGGGACTAGCAGAGCACACAGATACGCAGTATTTT